The TCR beta chain under discussion was sequenced for a study of identical twins. This clonotype was seen at least ten times. TCRdb re-called the 5' RACE reads with MiXCR, one entry per CDR3 protein. Of some 500,000 distinct CDR3 sequences in the sample, approximately 15% are singletons; the top ten hold about 0.52%. Germline-derived CDR1 and CDR2 are MNHEY and SMNVEV (reference sequence). The CDR3 runs to 16 residues. V lost 5 bases, J lost 6 bases, and 9 bases stayed unmatched. This sample was shared with a second study, whose subject was yellow fever vaccine responses in identical twins.

This chain uses TRBV27 with TRBJ2-1, with TRBD2 matching over 11 bases. The origin of this receptor is a woman younger than 35 in good health. Input material: CD4+ T cells sorted from blood. CDR3 sequence (DNA): TGTGCCAGCAGTACCTGGCTAGCGGGGGGACTCAATGAGCAGTTCTTC. Protein product: CASSTWLAGGLNEQFF.